The source of this TCR beta chain is a study of T cells in Graves' hyperthyroidism and ophthalmopathy. This clonotype was detected many times. Antigen unknown. Findings and limits, study-wide: Peripheral blood also featured most of the thyroid clonotypes expanded above 0.001.

V shed 6 bases and J shed 6 bases, with 19 bases lying between them. There are 14 residues in the CDR3. Germline-derived CDR1 and CDR2 are DFQATT and SNEGSKA (reference sequence). Amplified TCR beta CDR3 regions derived from RNA transcripts. Researchers ran a first-round RT-PCR on the TCR CDR3 using the HTBI primer set. One entry per CDR3 protein, called by TCRdb with MiXCR from the multiplex PCR reads. The sample carries over 200,000 distinct CDR3 sequences, more than 14% recorded once. The sample comprised blood. This receptor was taken from a woman aged 40-49 years with Graves' hyperthyroidism that later progressed to Graves' ophthalmopathy. The gene calls are TRBV20-1 and TRBJ2-3; perhaps D is TRBD1 or TRBD2 (5 bases each). The CDR3 bases are TGCAGTGCCCTAGATGGGACCAAGGGGGATACGCAGTATTTT. It translates to CSALDGTKGDTQYF.